Included here is one T cell receptor (beta chain) sequence, with context. These data originate in a study of blood T cell repertoires in COVID-19. Looking at the study overall: The United States, Italy and Spain were the sources of the acute and convalescent COVID-19 samples.

Methods used by the authors: Reference gene primer amplification gave estimated nucleated cell counts. Sequenced by immunoSEQ multiplex PCR; TCRdb stores in-frame clones only, minus some. The V and J calls and clone size are taken from that table; D and trimming were inferred from the DNA. The repertoire includes about 67,000 clones, roughly 85% of them detected once, and approximately 20% sits in the top ten. CDR3 size: 14 residues. The V and J ends lost 6 bases and 1 base, in that order; junction bases with no gene match: 2. Germline loops: CDR1 MNHEY, CDR2 SVGAGI. The chain couples TRBV6-5 to TRBJ2-2; 7 bases are shared with TRBD1. Sequenced material: peripheral blood. The receptor was derived from a woman older than 75 with acute or convalescent COVID-19. The CDR3 bases are TGTGCCAGCAGGCGACAGGGGAACACCGGGGAGCTGTTTTTT. As protein: CASRRQGNTGELFF.